A single sample is the source of the 6 T cell receptor beta chains below, sequenced in a study of regulatory T cells in long-lasting Graves disease. Time point indicated: newly diagnosed GD, antithyroid drugs for less than 3 months. Preparation of the TCR library used RNA extracted from PBMCs. CDR3 regions were amplified by Arm-PCR using iRepertoire HTBI primers to build TCR beta libraries. TCRdb re-called the multiplex PCR reads with MiXCR, one entry per CDR3 protein. The sample holds about 400,000 distinct CDR3 sequences, about 14% seen once. The sample in question was peripheral blood mononuclear cells (PBMCs), obtained at new diagnosis, from a patient treated with antithyroid drugs. The receptors stem from a female donor with Graves disease.

There are a few counts of this clonotype. A read error may produce the germline difference seen at one junction end. V and J are TRBV4-3 and TRBJ2-3, with 11 bases lining up with TRBD2. This CDR3 region has 13 residues. Germline V gene lookup returns CDR1 LGHNA and CDR2 YSLEER. The CDR3 sequence: CASSLRLAGQAHF. The DNA of the CDR3 is TGCGCCAGCAGCCTAAGACTAGCGGGGCAGGCTCATTTT.

The table lists this clonotype with many counts. The gene calls are TRBV7-6 and TRBJ2-1, with 11 bases identical to TRBD2. J was trimmed by 5 bases and V by 5 bases; bases with no gene match: 8. This CDR3 contains 16 residues. Germline CDR1 is SGHVS and CDR2 is FNYEAQ. The CDR3 protein is CASSGLGLADNNEQFF. The DNA for the CDR3 is TGTGCCAGCAGCGGACTGGGACTAGCGGATAACAATGAGCAGTTCTTC.

Worth noting for this clonotype: A much larger clonotype is one base distant, so this may be a read error. The V gene is TRBV24-1, the J gene TRBJ2-1; 8 nucleotides align to TRBD1. The CDR3 consists of 16 residues. V lost 4 bases, J lost 13 bases, and 17 bases stayed unmatched. From germline, CDR1 is KGHDR and CDR2 SFDVKD. The CDR3 bases are TGTGCCACCAGTGACTCCGGACAGGGAGGTGGAGAGACCCAGTTCTTC. Translating gives CATSDSGQGGGETQFF.

This clonotype was recorded a few times. The chain couples TRBV4-3 to TRBJ1-2; weak D call: TRBD1 (6 bases). Germline CDR1 LGHNA, CDR2 YSLEER. The CDR3 is 14 amino acids. Between the trimmed V and J ends, which lost 3 bases and 7 bases, there was a span of 15 bases. CDR3: CASSHSPGARGYTF. CDR3 nucleotide sequence: TGCGCCAGCAGCCATTCCCCAGGGGCGCGTGGCTACACCTTC.

Ten or more counts support this clonotype. The J gene is TRBJ2-5, the V gene TRBV7-9; D not resolved. V lost 1 base, J lost 2 bases, and 8 bases lay in between. The CDR3 runs 14 residues. Germline V lookup: CDR1 SEHNR, CDR2 FQNEAQ (reference sequence). Here the CDR3 DNA reads TGTGCCAGCAGCTTAGATTATCAGCAAGAGACCCAGTACTTC. The encoded protein is CASSLDYQQETQYF.

Comment on this clonotype: A single base separates this from a much larger clone, so it may be a read error. The chain has TRBV20-1 and TRBJ1-3; no firm D call. CDR1 is DFQATT, CDR2 SNEGSKA, per germline (reference sequence). The CDR3 runs 15 residues. Trimming removed 3 bases from V and 0 bases from J, with 12 bases in between. The CDR3 spells CSASAARDSGNTIYF. CDR3 DNA: TGCAGTGCTAGTGCCGCACGAGACTCTGGAAACACCATATATTTT.